This is a list of T cell receptor beta chains from one sample in a study of cytomegalovirus exposure and HLA in healthy donors. Method: immunoSEQ multiplex PCR; TCRdb's copy keeps in-frame clones and lacks some. The table has some 180,000 clones, roughly 80% seen once; the top ten hold roughly 3%. Sample: PBMCs. These receptor sequences come from a female donor in good health and CMV-seronegative. Each CDR3 is given with its conserved first and last residue. D genes are given only for firm matches. Size is stated for part of the rows, as once, few or many counts, or as a class when the clone is expanded.

d_gene: -; j_gene: TRBJ1-1; v_gene: TRBV28; abundance: -; len: 14; CDR3nt: TGTGCCAGCACCTCGGGGGGGGTGAACACTGAAGCTTTCTTT; CDR3aa: CASTSGGVNTEAFF
d_gene: TRBD2; j_gene: TRBJ2-1; v_gene: TRBV4-2; abundance: few; len: 17; CDR3nt: TGTGCCAGCAGCCAGGCCGGGATGGCGGGAGGTCTATTTGAGCAGTTCTTC; CDR3aa: CASSQAGMAGGLFEQFF
d_gene: TRBD1; j_gene: TRBJ2-6; v_gene: TRBV10-3; abundance: -; len: 21; CDR3nt: TGTGCCATCAGTGAACGACCGGGACAGGGGGGTTCTTCTCTGAGAGTCAACGTCCTGACTTTC; CDR3aa: CAISERPGQGGSSLRVNVLTF
d_gene: -; j_gene: TRBJ2-2; v_gene: TRBV9; abundance: -; len: 14; CDR3nt: TGTGCCAGCAGCGTAGCTGAGGGGGTCGGGGAGCTGTTTTTT; CDR3aa: CASSVAEGVGELFF
d_gene: TRBD1; j_gene: TRBJ2-1; v_gene: TRBV11-2; abundance: -; len: 17; CDR3nt: TGTGCCAGCAGCTTTAAGGGGACAGGGATTTTTTCGGATGAGCAGTTCTTC; CDR3aa: CASSFKGTGIFSDEQFF
d_gene: -; j_gene: TRBJ2-3; v_gene: TRBV11-3; abundance: -; len: 13; CDR3nt: TGTGCCAGCAGCCCAGAGGGCGTAGATACGCAGTATTTT; CDR3aa: CASSPEGVDTQYF
d_gene: TRBD1; j_gene: TRBJ1-1; v_gene: TRBV7-8; abundance: -; len: 15; CDR3nt: TGTGCCAGCAGGTTATCGACAGGGCGGTTGACTGAAGCTTTCTTT; CDR3aa: CASRLSTGRLTEAFF
d_gene: -; j_gene: TRBJ1-2; v_gene: TRBV4-1; abundance: -; len: 14; CDR3nt: TGCGCCAGCAGCCAAGATCAGGGTAACTATGGCTACACCTTC; CDR3aa: CASSQDQGNYGYTF
d_gene: -; j_gene: TRBJ2-7; v_gene: TRBV25-1; abundance: -; len: 13; CDR3nt: TGTGCCAGCAGTGGGGACACCACCTACGAGCAGTACTTC; CDR3aa: CASSGDTTYEQYF
d_gene: TRBD2; j_gene: TRBJ2-2; v_gene: TRBV6-5; abundance: -; len: 13; CDR3nt: TGTGCCACCTTGGGGGGGTCCACCGGGGAGCTGTTTTTT; CDR3aa: CATLGGSTGELFF
d_gene: TRBD1; j_gene: TRBJ1-6; v_gene: TRBV5-5; abundance: -; len: 14; CDR3nt: TGTGCCAGCAGCTGGGACAGGGAGTATTCACCCCTCCACTTT; CDR3aa: CASSWDREYSPLHF
d_gene: -; j_gene: TRBJ2-3; v_gene: TRBV9; abundance: -; len: 14; CDR3nt: TGTGCCAGCAGCGTCTCCTTCAGGGCGGATACGCAGTATTTT; CDR3aa: CASSVSFRADTQYF
d_gene: TRBD1; j_gene: TRBJ1-2; v_gene: TRBV6-1; abundance: -; len: 15; CDR3nt: TGTGCCAGCTCCGGACAGGGGATTATTAACTATGGCTACACCTTC; CDR3aa: CASSGQGIINYGYTF
d_gene: -; j_gene: TRBJ2-7; v_gene: TRBV28; abundance: few; len: 12; CDR3nt: TGTGCCAGCTTGACGGGTGCTAACCGGCAGTACTTC; CDR3aa: CASLTGANRQYF
d_gene: TRBD2; j_gene: TRBJ2-1; v_gene: TRBV2; abundance: -; len: 15; CDR3nt: TGTGCCAGCAGTGAGGGCGGGAGCGGGTACAATGAGCAGTTCTTC; CDR3aa: CASSEGGSGYNEQFF
d_gene: -; j_gene: TRBJ1-1; v_gene: TRBV6-5; abundance: -; len: 11; CDR3nt: TGTGCCAGCAGGTCATTGCGTGAAGCTTTCTTT; CDR3aa: CASRSLREAFF
d_gene: -; j_gene: TRBJ1-1; v_gene: TRBV5-1; abundance: -; len: 15; CDR3nt: TGCGCCAGCAGCTTGGAAGTAGGGGCCGGGACTGAAGCTTTCTTT; CDR3aa: CASSLEVGAGTEAFF
d_gene: -; j_gene: TRBJ1-1; v_gene: TRBV2; abundance: -; len: 11; CDR3nt: TGTGCCAGCGAGGTGCGGCCGGGAGCTTTCTTT; CDR3aa: CASEVRPGAFF
d_gene: TRBD2; j_gene: TRBJ2-5; v_gene: TRBV19; abundance: -; len: 13; CDR3nt: TGTGCCAGTAGTATTGGGGGGGGAGAGACCCAGTACTTC; CDR3aa: CASSIGGGETQYF
d_gene: TRBD2; j_gene: TRBJ2-3; v_gene: TRBV7-3; abundance: -; len: 14; CDR3nt: TGTGCCAGCAGCCCTAGCGGGAGCACAGATACGCAGTATTTT; CDR3aa: CASSPSGSTDTQYF
d_gene: TRBD1; j_gene: TRBJ1-1; v_gene: TRBV29-1; abundance: -; len: 13; CDR3nt: TGCAGCGTCACGGACAGGGGGCGACCTGAAGCTTTCTTT; CDR3aa: CSVTDRGRPEAFF
d_gene: TRBD2; j_gene: TRBJ2-4; v_gene: TRBV4-2; abundance: -; len: 15; CDR3nt: TGTGCCAGCAGCCAACAATCGACTAGCTCATTCATTCAGTACTTC; CDR3aa: CASSQQSTSSFIQYF
d_gene: -; j_gene: TRBJ2-7; v_gene: TRBV7-8; abundance: -; len: 13; CDR3nt: TGTGCCAGCAGCTCGGACCTGGGAGGCGAGCAGTACTTC; CDR3aa: CASSSDLGGEQYF
d_gene: -; j_gene: TRBJ2-7; v_gene: TRBV9; abundance: -; len: 13; CDR3nt: TGTGCCAGCAGCGTAGATCAGGACTACGAGCAGTACTTC; CDR3aa: CASSVDQDYEQYF
d_gene: -; j_gene: TRBJ2-6; v_gene: TRBV19; abundance: -; len: 14; CDR3nt: TGTGCCAGTAAAACGGGTTCTGGGGCCAACGTCCTGACTTTC; CDR3aa: CASKTGSGANVLTF
d_gene: TRBD1; j_gene: TRBJ2-7; v_gene: TRBV30; abundance: -; len: 15; CDR3nt: TGTGCCTGGAGTCTGTGGGGGACAGTGACCTACGAGCAGTACTTC; CDR3aa: CAWSLWGTVTYEQYF
d_gene: -; j_gene: TRBJ2-7; v_gene: TRBV7-6; abundance: -; len: 16; CDR3nt: TGTGCCAGCAGCTTGGGAGGGGGGCTCAGCTCCTACGAGCAGTACTTC; CDR3aa: CASSLGGGLSSYEQYF
d_gene: TRBD2; j_gene: TRBJ2-7; v_gene: TRBV11-2; abundance: -; len: 15; CDR3nt: TGTGCCAGCAGGGCTAGCGGGAGGCCTTCCTACGAGCAGTACTTC; CDR3aa: CASRASGRPSYEQYF
d_gene: -; j_gene: TRBJ2-1; v_gene: TRBV2; abundance: -; len: 13; CDR3nt: TGTGCCAGCAGTGAAGAGGGGGGGATAAAGCAGTTCTTC; CDR3aa: CASSEEGGIKQFF
d_gene: -; j_gene: TRBJ1-4; v_gene: TRBV7-9; abundance: few; len: 15; CDR3nt: TGTGCCAGCAGCTTCCAGGGAGGTGAAAGTGAAAAACTGTTTTTT; CDR3aa: CASSFQGGESEKLFF